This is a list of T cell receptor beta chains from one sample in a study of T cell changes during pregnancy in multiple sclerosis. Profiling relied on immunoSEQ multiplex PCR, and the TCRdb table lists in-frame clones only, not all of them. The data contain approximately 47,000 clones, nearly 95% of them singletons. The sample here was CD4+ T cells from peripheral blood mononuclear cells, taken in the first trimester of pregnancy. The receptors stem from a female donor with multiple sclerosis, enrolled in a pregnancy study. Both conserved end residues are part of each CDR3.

CASSEWGRQDEKLFF	TRBV2	TRBJ1-4
CATGTGREKLFF	TRBV11-2	TRBJ1-4
CASSDSLTVVEGVYGYTF	TRBV2	TRBJ1-2
CASSQAQDYGYTF	TRBV4-1	TRBJ1-2
CASSPLAEKEQYF	TRBV7-8	TRBJ2-7
CASCHRRRDTLWGPYGYTF	TRBV27	TRBJ1-2
CASSERPGGAQETQYF	TRBV6-1	TRBJ2-5
CAVRGNTGELFF	TRBV14	TRBJ2-2
CASSETTGKVTGELFF	TRBV10-1	TRBJ2-2
CASSPTGGRGNQPQHF	TRBV6-6	TRBJ1-5
CASSRSYQETQYF	TRBV7-3	TRBJ2-5
CASSLVRAGGLNTGELFF	TRBV7-2	TRBJ2-2
CASSYAPLFRDRVRGRHQPQHF	TRBV19	TRBJ1-5
CASSRTVAGLGNEQFF	TRBV4-1	TRBJ2-1
CASSLGSNQPQHF	TRBV28	TRBJ1-5
CAWSVGRGNSPLHF	TRBV30	TRBJ1-6
CAWSVNRGQETQYF	TRBV30	TRBJ2-5
CASSRSGGSSYNEQFF	TRBV6-4	TRBJ2-1
CASSLGPLSNQPQHF	TRBV7-9	TRBJ1-5
CAWSALPEKLFF	TRBV30	TRBJ1-4
CASSVEITRGNYNEQFF	TRBV9	TRBJ2-1
CASSPGTSAEQYF	TRBV7-2	TRBJ2-7
CASSQNPSARTDTQYF	TRBV4-2	TRBJ2-3
CATVNPGTGVSGANVLTF	TRBV7-9	TRBJ2-6
CASSFGEYNSPLHF	TRBV7-8	TRBJ1-6
CASDRGQGHGYTF	TRBV6-6	TRBJ1-2
CASSFTSVSTDTQYF	TRBV5-8	TRBJ2-3
CASTAEGGMSEAFF	TRBV6-1	TRBJ1-1
CAWSVRTSGFSYEQYF	TRBV30	TRBJ2-7
CASRPTGNQETQYF	TRBV5-1	TRBJ2-5
CSVGVGTYEQYF	TRBV29-1	TRBJ2-7
CASSLGGLNTEAFF	TRBV7-3	TRBJ1-1
CASSDYPGKGQPQHF	TRBV6-4	TRBJ1-5
CASSPRDRGGNTIYF	TRBV4-1	TRBJ1-3
CASSSSRTSGKRNEQFF	TRBV7-9	TRBJ2-1
CASSLGQPKQYF	TRBV18	TRBJ2-3
CASSHPPRGLVDDTQYF	TRBV4-2	TRBJ2-3
CASSPVGGANNEQFF	TRBV11-2	TRBJ2-1
CAISETDTQYF	TRBV10-3	TRBJ2-3
CASTPVRGQSEAFF	TRBV6-5	TRBJ1-1
CASATGGESNQPQHF	TRBV9	TRBJ1-5
CASSSRRDYGYTF	TRBV9	TRBJ1-2
CASSFSGATDTQYF	TRBV11-2	TRBJ2-3
CASSEYGELFF	TRBV2	TRBJ2-2
CASSNLVFSRDKNTEAFF	TRBV4-1	TRBJ1-1
CATSDGTGVNQPQHF	TRBV19	TRBJ1-5
CASSIRTGGGQADTQYF	TRBV19	TRBJ2-3
CASSLVAGGAGTDTQYF	TRBV6-4	TRBJ2-3
CASSRIAGGQDTQYF	TRBV7-2	TRBJ2-3
CASSLGGGTVGLYNEQFF	TRBV7-3	TRBJ2-1
CASSPRQGAYNEQFF	TRBV7-9	TRBJ2-1
CASDAGDRVTGELFF	TRBV9	TRBJ2-2
CASSYNDRGPYNEQFF	TRBV6-6	TRBJ2-1
CASSLGQGTNTGELFF	TRBV5-6	TRBJ2-2
CASSFGRGEKLFF	TRBV7-3	TRBJ1-4
CAWSLGTGHNTEAFF	TRBV30	TRBJ1-1
CASSRDRGSSNQPQHF	TRBV2	TRBJ1-5